This TCR beta chain was profiled in a study of T cells after yellow fever vaccination. Study findings and constraints: Subsequent to the booster, the majority of primary-vaccination clones reappeared (less than 97% CD4, about 90% CD8).

A 5'RACE template-switching step, the method used to make TCR cDNA, added a universal primer site and UMIs. MiXCR, run by TCRdb on the 5' RACE reads, gives a single entry per CDR3 protein. The sample holds 150,000 to 200,000 distinct CDR3 sequences, approximately 6% seen once. Germline V gene lookup returns CDR1 SGHRS and CDR2 YFSETQ. V shed 4 bases and J 2 bases; nucleotides not matched to a gene: 10. The CDR3 extends over 16 amino acids. This clonotype was picked up many times. Its antigen is undetermined. The sequence came from a man younger than 35 who received the YFV17D yellow fever vaccine. This sequence joins TRBV5-1 and TRBJ2-3; 7 nucleotides line up with TRBD2. Sequencing used CD4+ T cells sorted from PBMCs, obtained on the day of the first yellow fever vaccination. The DNA of the CDR3 is TGCGCCAGCAGCCCCCTAGCGGACCCCCTCACAGATACGCAGTATTTT. This codes for CASSPLADPLTDTQYF.